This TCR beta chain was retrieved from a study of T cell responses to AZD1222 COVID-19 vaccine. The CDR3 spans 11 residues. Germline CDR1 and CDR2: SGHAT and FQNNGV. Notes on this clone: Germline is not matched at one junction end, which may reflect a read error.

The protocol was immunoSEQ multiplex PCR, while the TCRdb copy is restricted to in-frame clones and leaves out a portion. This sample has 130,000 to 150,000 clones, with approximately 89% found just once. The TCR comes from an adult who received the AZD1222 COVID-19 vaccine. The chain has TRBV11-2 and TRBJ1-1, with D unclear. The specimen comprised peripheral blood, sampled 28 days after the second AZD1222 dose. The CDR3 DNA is TGTGCCAGCAGCGAACTCACGGGTGTGATCTTT. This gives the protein CASSELTGVIF.